This entry features one T cell receptor beta chain sequence. This clonotype was seen more than once but under ten times. No antigen is known for it. The sample holds no much larger clone one base away, and base qualities are not on file. The library was built by means of RT-PCR. The run used an Illumina HiSeq 2500. TCRdb reanalyzed the raw reads on its own, using fastp at Q25 for trimming and MiXCR for clone calling, and kept in-frame beta chains. Every distinct CDR3 protein forms one entry, paired with its most common genes and DNA. The table for this sample lists some 500,000 distinct CDR3 sequences; roughly 13% of them were counted only once. Together, the top ten hold about an eighth of the sample. The data are from a study of response to subunit inactivated influenza vaccine listed by TCRdb under 2018. Background for the entire study: The study used deep quantitative T cell receptor repertoire profiling to track responses to a trivalent subunit inactivated influenza vaccine.

General conclusions and limits of the study: According to the authors, only a limited number of new T cells may be recruited by each seasonal influenza vaccination.

The cysteine opens and the phenylalanine closes a CDR3 of 14 amino acids. CDR3 DNA only is kept here, 42 bases in frame from base 1. Trimming removed 1 base from V and 3 bases from J, leaving 6 bases between the germline ends. The time point label for this specimen denotes: approximately 45 days after influenza vaccine administration. The clonotype was recovered from a man aged 45-65 years who received an inactivated influenza vaccine. Donor details come from another sample of the same person, matched by shared clones. The chain joins TRBV12-3 or TRBV12-4 to TRBJ2-2, with the D gene uncertain. The sample was PBMCs from blood, taken about 6 weeks after vaccination. The CDR3 corresponds to CASSLVPDTGELFF. The DNA sequence follows: TGTGCCAGCAGTTTAGTTCCAGACACCGGGGAGCTGTTTTTT.